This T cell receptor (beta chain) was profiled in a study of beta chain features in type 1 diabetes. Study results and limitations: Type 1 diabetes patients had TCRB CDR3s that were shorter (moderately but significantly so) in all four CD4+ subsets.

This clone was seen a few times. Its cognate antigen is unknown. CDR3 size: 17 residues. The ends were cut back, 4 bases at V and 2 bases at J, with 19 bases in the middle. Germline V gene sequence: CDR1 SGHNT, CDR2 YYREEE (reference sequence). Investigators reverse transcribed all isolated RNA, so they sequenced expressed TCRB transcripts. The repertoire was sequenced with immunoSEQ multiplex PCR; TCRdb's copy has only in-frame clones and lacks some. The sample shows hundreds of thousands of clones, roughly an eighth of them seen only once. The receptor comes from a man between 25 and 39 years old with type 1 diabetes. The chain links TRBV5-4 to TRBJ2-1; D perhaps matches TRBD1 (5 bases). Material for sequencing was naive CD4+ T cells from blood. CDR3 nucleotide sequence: TGTGCCAGCAGCCAAGAACCGCAGGGCGTCGCCTACAATGAGCAGTTCTTC. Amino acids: CASSQEPQGVAYNEQFF. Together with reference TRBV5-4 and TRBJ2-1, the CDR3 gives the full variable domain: ETGVTQSPTHLIKTRGQQVTLRCSSQSGHNTVSWYQQALGQGPQFIFQYYREEENGRGNFPPRFSGLQFPNYSSELNVNALELDDSALYLCASSQEPQGVAYNEQFFGPGTRLTVL.